The T cell receptor (beta chain) under discussion was sequenced for a study of T cells in Graves' hyperthyroidism and ophthalmopathy (dated by TCRdb to between 2018 and 2020). General notes on the study: Peripheral blood samples were taken at the time of initial diagnosis, prior to any treatment. To identify distinguishing TCR V-J signatures, a discovery cohort of some 99 patients was used, comprising 43 with Graves' ophthalmopathy and approximately 58 with stable Graves' hyperthyroidism. Whether ophthalmopathy could be predicted prospectively was tested in an independent validation cohort made up of 18 hyperthyroidism patients plus 17 patients who later progressed to ophthalmopathy. The roughly 90 discovery patients were divided at random into training and test sets in a 7:3 ratio. The study also compared thyroid tissue and blood T-cell repertoires from about six Graves' hyperthyroidism patients. Following sampling, methimazole starting at 30 mg daily was given to hyperthyroidism patients, and high-dose intravenous methylprednisolone was given to ophthalmopathy patients. The paper describes TCR Vbeta CDR3 sequencing of 135 peripheral blood samples, made up of some 42 ophthalmopathy patients, around 78 hyperthyroidism patients and roughly 17 progressor patients. The paper's findings and limits, for the study overall: No statistical method was used to set the sample size in advance, and investigators knew the group allocation. Most expanded thyroid clonotypes (frequency above 0.001) were also found in blood, which suggests that blood repertoires may mirror thyroid immune responses. During validation, the model predicted progression to ophthalmopathy a median of approximately 6.5 months ahead of onset, with around 71% sensitivity and more than 72% specificity. In cross-validation, a model built on a 13 V-J signature told ophthalmopathy apart from stable hyperthyroidism with 85% to 90% sensitivity and 81% to 82% specificity, and in testing the same model reached 80%/75%.

In the ophthalmopathy patients, disease was moderately to severely active, with a Clinical Activity Score of 3 or more, a NOSPECS grade of 4 or more, and a duration of less than 3 months. The study excluded patients with uncontrolled infections, other autoimmune diseases, pregnancy or lactation. Diagnoses relied on clinical symptoms, serum thyroxine and TRAb, thyroid ultrasound and orbital computed tomography. Ficoll-Paque density gradient centrifugation was used to isolate PBMCs from 9.5 to 10 ml of fresh peripheral blood. Total RNA was extracted using Trizol reagent, and RNA quality was assessed on an Agilent 2100 Bioanalyzer. The TCR beta CDR3 regions were amplified from RNA transcripts. For the first round of RT-PCR on the TCR CDR3, the HTBI primer set was used together with the Qiagen OneStep RT-PCR kit. A second multiplex PCR round built the libraries, followed by size selection and purification. Libraries were sequenced paired-end with 100 bp reads on an Illumina HiSeq2000. The paper's processing steps were these. SOAPnuke was used to process the raw data, with reads discarded if the reads contained adapters or uncalled bases, had a mean Phred below 15, or lacked an exact constant-primer or identifier match. High-quality paired reads were merged using COPE v1.2.5, and each unique nucleotide sequence was defined as a clonotype. Clonotypes were aligned to IMGT TRBV, TRBD and TRBJ reference segments using MiTCR v1.1. Analysis was restricted to V-J combinations with a frequency above 0.0001, which covered roughly 99% of repertoires. The TCS score was defined as the ratio of F50 (clonal expansion) to E x V (chaos), calculated using BLOSUM62-based TCRdist between CDR3 peptides within each V-J. Welch's t-statistics and random forest reduced just over 500 V-J features to some 14, which were used in a naive Bayes classifier (R e1071). TCRdb itself trimmed the public reads at Q25 with fastp, ran MiXCR and retained productive beta chains. Records with the same CDR3 protein are collapsed into one entry carrying the most frequent genes and DNA. V and J calls and clone size were set by TCRdb, not the authors. In this sample the table shows hundreds of thousands of distinct CDR3 sequences, about 20% of which occur a single time. The top ten constitute around 65% of the sample.

The germline V gene (reference sequence) specifies SGHKS as CDR1 and YYEKEE as CDR2. V lost 0 bases and J lost 6 bases; the stretch between them is 16 bases long. The CDR3 spans 16 residues, from the cysteine through the phenylalanine. The retained sequence is limited to the CDR3, 48 bases, with the frame set at the first base. A word on this clonotype: There is no known antigen for this receptor. Base qualities are missing; no much larger clone stands one base away.

Recombination connected TRBV5-5 to TRBJ2-1; the D gene is possibly TRBD2, with 6 bases matching. The specimen sequenced was blood. This clonotype originated in a man aged 30 to 45 with Graves' ophthalmopathy. The bases read TGTGCCAGCAGCTTGGATCCCGGGGGTGGACTCAATGAGCAGTTCTTC. Its product reads: CASSLDPGGGLNEQFF.